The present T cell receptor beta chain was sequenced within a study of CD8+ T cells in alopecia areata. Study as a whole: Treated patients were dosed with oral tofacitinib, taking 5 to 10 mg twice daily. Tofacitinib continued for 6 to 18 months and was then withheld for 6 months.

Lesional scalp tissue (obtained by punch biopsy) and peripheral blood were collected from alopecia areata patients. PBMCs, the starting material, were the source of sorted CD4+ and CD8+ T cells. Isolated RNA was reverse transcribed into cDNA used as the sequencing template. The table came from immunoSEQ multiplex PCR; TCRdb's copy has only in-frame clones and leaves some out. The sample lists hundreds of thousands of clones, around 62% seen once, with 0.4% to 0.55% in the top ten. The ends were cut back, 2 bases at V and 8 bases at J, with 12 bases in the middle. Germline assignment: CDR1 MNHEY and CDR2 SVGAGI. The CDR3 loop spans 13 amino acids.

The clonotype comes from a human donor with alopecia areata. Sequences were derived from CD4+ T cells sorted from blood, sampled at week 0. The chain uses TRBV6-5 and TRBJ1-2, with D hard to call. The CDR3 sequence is CASSYAGFTGYTF. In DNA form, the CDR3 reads TGTGCCAGCAGTTACGCCGGGTTTACAGGCTACACCTTC.